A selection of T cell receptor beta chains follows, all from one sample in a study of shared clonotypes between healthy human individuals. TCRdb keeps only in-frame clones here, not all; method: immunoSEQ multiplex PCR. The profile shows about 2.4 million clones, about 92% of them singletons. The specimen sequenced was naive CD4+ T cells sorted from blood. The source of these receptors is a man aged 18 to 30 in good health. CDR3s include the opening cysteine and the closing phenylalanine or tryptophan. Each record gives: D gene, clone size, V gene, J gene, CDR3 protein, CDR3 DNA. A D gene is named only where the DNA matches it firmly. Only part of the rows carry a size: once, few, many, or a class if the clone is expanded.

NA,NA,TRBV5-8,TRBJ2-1,CASSWNNEQFF,TGTGCCAGCAGCTGGAATAATGAGCAGTTCTTC
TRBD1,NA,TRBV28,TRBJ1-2,CASRIMGTADDYGYTF,TGTGCCAGCAGGATTATGGGGACAGCCGACGACTATGGCTACACCTTC
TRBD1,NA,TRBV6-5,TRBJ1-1,CASSYQDRGNTEAFF,TGTGCCAGCAGTTACCAGGACAGGGGGAACACTGAAGCTTTCTTT
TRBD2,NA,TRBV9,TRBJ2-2,CASSVDGGWTGELFF,TGTGCCAGCAGCGTAGACGGGGGGTGGACCGGGGAGCTGTTTTTT
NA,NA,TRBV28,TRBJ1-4,CASSSPSGATNEKLFF,TGTGCCAGCAGTTCCCCTTCGGGTGCAACTAATGAAAAACTGTTTTTT
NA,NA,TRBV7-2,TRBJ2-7,CASSRGRIYEQYF,TGTGCCAGCAGCCGGGGGCGGATCTACGAGCAGTACTTC
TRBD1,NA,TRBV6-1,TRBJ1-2,CASSEWDRASAGYTF,TGTGCCAGCAGTGAGTGGGACAGAGCGTCGGCCGGCTACACCTTC
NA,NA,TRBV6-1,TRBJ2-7,CASRDLISSYEQYF,TGTGCCAGCAGGGATTTGATTAGCTCCTACGAGCAGTACTTC
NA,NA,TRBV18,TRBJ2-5,CASGQETQYF,TGTGCCAGCGGTCAAGAGACCCAGTACTTC
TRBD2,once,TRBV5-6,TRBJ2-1,CASSLYSGTSYNEQFF,TGTGCCAGCAGCTTGTATTCCGGGACTAGCTACAATGAGCAGTTCTTC
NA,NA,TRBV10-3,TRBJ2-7,CAISEISNEQYF,TGTGCCATCAGCGAGATTAGCAACGAGCAGTACTTC
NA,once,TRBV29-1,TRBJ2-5,CSVEVVKETQYF,TGCAGCGTTGAAGTCGTAAAGGAGACCCAGTACTTC
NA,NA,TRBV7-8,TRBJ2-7,CASSKETYEQYF,TGTGCCAGCAGTAAAGAGACCTACGAGCAGTACTTC
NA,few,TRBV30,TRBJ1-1,CAWSSPGRSEAFF,TGTGCCTGGAGTAGCCCAGGGCGAAGTGAAGCTTTCTTT
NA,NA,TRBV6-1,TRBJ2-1,CASSEGTRIYNEQFF,TGTGCCAGCAGTGAAGGCACCAGAATCTACAATGAGCAGTTCTTC
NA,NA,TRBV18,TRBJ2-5,CASSPGGLSQETQYF,TGTGCCAGCTCACCCGGGGGCCTCTCCCAAGAGACCCAGTACTTC
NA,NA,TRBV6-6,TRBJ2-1,CASSSRQGVDNEQFF,TGTGCCAGCAGTTCTAGGCAGGGAGTCGACAATGAGCAGTTCTTC
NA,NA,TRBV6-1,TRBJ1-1,CASLPGGGNTEAFF,TGTGCCAGCCTCCCGGGGGGAGGGAACACTGAAGCTTTCTTT
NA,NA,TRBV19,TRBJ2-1,CASSPPGPGSYNEQFF,TGTGCCAGTAGTCCACCGGGACCGGGCTCCTACAATGAGCAGTTCTTC
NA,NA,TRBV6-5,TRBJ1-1,CASSYTANTEAFF,TGTGCCAGCAGTTACACGGCCAACACTGAAGCTTTCTTT
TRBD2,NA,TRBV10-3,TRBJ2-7,CATSESGGASYEQYF,TGTGCCACCAGTGAGTCGGGGGGAGCCTCCTACGAGCAGTACTTC
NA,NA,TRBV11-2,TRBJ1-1,CASSPGQNTEAFF,TGTGCCAGCAGCCCCGGACAGAACACTGAAGCTTTCTTT
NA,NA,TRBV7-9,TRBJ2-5,CASSLDPPETQYF,TGTGCCAGCAGCTTAGACCCCCCGGAGACCCAGTACTTC
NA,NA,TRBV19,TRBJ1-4,CASSLIRETAKPGGEKLFF,TGTGCCAGTAGCCTCATCCGGGAGACAGCCAAACCCGGTGGTGAAAAACTGTTTTTT
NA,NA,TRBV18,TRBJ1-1,CASSSTVNTEAFF,TGTGCCAGCTCGTCTACAGTGAACACTGAAGCTTTCTTT
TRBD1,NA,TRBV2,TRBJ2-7,CASLKTGGAYEQYF,TGTGCCAGCTTGAAGACAGGGGGGGCCTACGAGCAGTACTTC
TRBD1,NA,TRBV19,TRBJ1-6,CASSWGQLNSPLHF,TGTGCCTCCTCCTGGGGACAGCTTAATTCACCCCTCCACTTT
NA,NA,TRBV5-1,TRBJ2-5,CASSPRILETQYF,TGCGCCAGCAGCCCCAGAATCTTGGAGACCCAGTACTTC
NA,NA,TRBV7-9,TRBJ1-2,CASSSFIPGNYGYTF,TGTGCCAGCAGCTCCTTTATTCCAGGGAACTATGGCTACACCTTC